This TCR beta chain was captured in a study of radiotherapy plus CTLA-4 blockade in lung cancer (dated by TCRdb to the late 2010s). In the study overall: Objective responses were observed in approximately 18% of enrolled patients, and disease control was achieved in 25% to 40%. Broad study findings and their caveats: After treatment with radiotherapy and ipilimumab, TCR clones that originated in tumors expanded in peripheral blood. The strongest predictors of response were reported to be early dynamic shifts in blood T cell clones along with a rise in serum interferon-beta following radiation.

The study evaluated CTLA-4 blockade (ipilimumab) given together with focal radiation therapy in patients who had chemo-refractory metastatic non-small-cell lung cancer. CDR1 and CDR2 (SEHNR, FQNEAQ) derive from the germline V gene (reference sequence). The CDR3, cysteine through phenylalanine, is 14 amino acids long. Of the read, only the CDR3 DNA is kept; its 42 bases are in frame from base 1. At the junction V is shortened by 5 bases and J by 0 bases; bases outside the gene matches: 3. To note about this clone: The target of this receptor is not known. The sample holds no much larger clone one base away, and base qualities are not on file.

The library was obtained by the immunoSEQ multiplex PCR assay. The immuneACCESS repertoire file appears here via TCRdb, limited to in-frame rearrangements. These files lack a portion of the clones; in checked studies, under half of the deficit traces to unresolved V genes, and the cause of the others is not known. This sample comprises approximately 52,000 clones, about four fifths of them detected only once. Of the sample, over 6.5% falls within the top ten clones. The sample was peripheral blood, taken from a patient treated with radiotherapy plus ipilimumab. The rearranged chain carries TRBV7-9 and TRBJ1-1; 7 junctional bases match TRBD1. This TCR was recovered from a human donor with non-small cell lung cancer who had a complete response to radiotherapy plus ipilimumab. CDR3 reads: CASSVGQLNTEAFF. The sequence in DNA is TGTGCCAGCAGCGTGGGACAGCTGAACACTGAAGCTTTCTTT. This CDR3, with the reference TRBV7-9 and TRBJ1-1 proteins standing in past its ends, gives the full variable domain DTGVSQNPRHKITKRGQNVTFRCDPISEHNRLYWYRQTLGQGPEFLTYFQNEAQLEKSRLLSDRFSAERPKGSFSTLEIQRTEQGDSAMYLCASSVGQLNTEAFFGQGTRLTVV.